This TCR beta chain was sequenced during a study of regulatory T cells in long-lasting Graves disease. Findings of the study overall: Persistent disease exhibited a predilection for TRBV28, TRBJ1-2 and TRBJ2-5. Persistent cases of Graves' showed reduced TCR diversity relative to newly diagnosed patients.

Time point of the sample: persistent/refractory GD, antithyroid drugs over 5 years with positive TRAb. Preparation of the TCR library used RNA extracted from PBMCs. Criteria from the American Thyroid Association guidelines were applied to diagnose Graves' disease. Arm-PCR of CDR3 regions with iRepertoire HTBI primers generated TCR beta libraries. Original methodology: Samples revealed 62 TRBV and approximately 15 TRBJ segments. TCRdb reanalysed the multiplex PCR reads using MiXCR and keeps one entry per CDR3 protein. The V and J calls were not made by the authors but by TCRdb's processing. The sample contains 400,000 to 500,000 distinct CDR3 sequences, about 21% of which appear only once. On this clonotype: The antigen is unknown.

This CDR3 is 16 amino acids long. From germline, CDR1 is SGHRS and CDR2 YFSETQ. Trimming removed 1 base from V and 1 base from J, with 13 bases in between. The input for sequencing was peripheral blood mononuclear cells (PBMCs), taken when the disease was refractory, from a patient treated with antithyroid drugs. The chain uses TRBV5-1 and TRBJ2-3, with D maybe TRBD2 (5 bases). The receptor was derived from a female donor with Graves disease. CDR3 nucleotide sequence: TGCGCCAGCAGCTTGTACGGACGAGCGGGCACAGATACGCAGTATTTT. Encoded protein: CASSLYGRAGTDTQYF. Based on the CDR3 plus reference TRBV5-1 and TRBJ2-3, the full variable domain is KAGVTQTPRYLIKTRGQQVTLSCSPISGHRSVSWYQQTPGQGLQFLFEYFSETQRNKGNFPGRFSGRQFSNSRSEMNVSTLELGDSALYLCASSLYGRAGTDTQYFGPGTRLTVL.